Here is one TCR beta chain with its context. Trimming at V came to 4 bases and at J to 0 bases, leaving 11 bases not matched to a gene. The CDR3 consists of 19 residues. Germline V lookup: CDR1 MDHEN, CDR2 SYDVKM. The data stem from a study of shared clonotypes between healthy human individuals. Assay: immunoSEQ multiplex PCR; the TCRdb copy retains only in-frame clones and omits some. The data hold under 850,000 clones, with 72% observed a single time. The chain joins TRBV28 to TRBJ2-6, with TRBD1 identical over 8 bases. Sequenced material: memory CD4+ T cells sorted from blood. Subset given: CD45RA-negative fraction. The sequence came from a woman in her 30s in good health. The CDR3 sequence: CASSYPRDRFISGANVLTF. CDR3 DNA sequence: TGTGCCAGCAGTTACCCCCGGGACAGGTTCATCTCTGGGGCCAACGTCCTGACTTTC.